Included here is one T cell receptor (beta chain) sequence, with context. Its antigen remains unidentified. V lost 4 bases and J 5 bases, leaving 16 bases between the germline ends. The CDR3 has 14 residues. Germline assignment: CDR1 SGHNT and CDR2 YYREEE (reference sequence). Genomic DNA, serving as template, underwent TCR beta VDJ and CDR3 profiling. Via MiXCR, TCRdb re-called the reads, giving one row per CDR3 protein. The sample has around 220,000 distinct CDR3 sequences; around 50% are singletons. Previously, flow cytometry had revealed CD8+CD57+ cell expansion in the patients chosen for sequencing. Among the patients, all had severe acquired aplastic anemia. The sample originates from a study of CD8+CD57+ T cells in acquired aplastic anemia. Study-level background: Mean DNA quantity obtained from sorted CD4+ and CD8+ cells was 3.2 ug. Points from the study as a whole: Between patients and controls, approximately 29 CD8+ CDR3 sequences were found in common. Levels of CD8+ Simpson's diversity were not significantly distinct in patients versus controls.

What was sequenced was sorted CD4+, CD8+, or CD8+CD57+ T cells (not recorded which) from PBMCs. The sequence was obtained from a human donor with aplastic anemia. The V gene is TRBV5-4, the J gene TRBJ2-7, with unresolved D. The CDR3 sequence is CASSLPATAHEQYF. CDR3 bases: TGTGCCAGCAGCCTACCAGCTACCGCCCACGAGCAGTACTTC. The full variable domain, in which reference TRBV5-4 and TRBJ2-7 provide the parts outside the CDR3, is ETGVTQSPTHLIKTRGQQVTLRCSSQSGHNTVSWYQQALGQGPQFIFQYYREEENGRGNFPPRFSGLQFPNYSSELNVNALELDDSALYLCASSLPATAHEQYFGPGTRLTVT.